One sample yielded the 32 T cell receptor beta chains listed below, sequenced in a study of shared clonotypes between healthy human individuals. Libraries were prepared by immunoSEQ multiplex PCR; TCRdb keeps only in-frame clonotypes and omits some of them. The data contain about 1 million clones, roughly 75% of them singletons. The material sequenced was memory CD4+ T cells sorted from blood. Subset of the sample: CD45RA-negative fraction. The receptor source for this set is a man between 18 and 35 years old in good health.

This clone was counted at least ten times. As DNA, the CDR3 is TGTGCCAGTAGTATGTATTTAAGGGGTAATGGCTATGGCTACACCTTC. The encoded protein is CASSMYLRGNGYGYTF. The J gene is TRBJ1-2, the V gene TRBV19, with D possibly being TRBD1 (5 bases). Germline V gene data show CDR1 as LNHDA and CDR2 as SQIVND (reference sequence). The CDR3 has 16 residues. The ends were cut back, 3 bases at V and 4 bases at J, with 18 bases in the middle.

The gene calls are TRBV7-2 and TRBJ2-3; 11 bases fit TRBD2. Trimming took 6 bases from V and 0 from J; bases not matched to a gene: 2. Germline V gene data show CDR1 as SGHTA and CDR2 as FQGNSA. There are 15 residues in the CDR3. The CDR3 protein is CASRGLAASTDTQYF. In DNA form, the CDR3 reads TGTGCCAGCAGGGGACTAGCGGCTAGCACAGATACGCAGTATTTT.

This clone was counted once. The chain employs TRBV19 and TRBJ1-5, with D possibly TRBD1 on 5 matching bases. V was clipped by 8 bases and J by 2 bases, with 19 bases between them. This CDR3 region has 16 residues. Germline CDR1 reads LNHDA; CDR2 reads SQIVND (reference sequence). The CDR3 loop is CASRQYPNLGNQPQHF. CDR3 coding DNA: TGTGCCAGTCGACAGTACCCAAATCTCGGCAATCAGCCCCAGCATTTT.

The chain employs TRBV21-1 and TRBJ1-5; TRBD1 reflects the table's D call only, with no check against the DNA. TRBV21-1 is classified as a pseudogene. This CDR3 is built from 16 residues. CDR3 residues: CASSKVTGHRNQPQHF. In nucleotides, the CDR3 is TGTGCCAGCAGCAAAGTAACAGGACACCGCAATCAGCCCCAGCATTTT.

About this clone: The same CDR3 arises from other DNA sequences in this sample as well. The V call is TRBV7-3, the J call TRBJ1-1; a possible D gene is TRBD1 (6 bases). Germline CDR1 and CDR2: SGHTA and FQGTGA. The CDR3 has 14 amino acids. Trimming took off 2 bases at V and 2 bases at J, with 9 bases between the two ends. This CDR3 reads CASSLLGGNTEAFF. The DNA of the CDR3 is TGTGCCAGCAGCTTACTAGGGGGAAACACTGAAGCTTTCTTT.

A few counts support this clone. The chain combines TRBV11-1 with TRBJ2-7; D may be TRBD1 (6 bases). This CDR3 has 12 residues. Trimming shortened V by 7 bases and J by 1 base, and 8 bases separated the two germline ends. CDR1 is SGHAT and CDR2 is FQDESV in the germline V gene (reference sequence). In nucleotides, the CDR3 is TGTGCCAGCAAGGACAGATCCTACGAGCAGTACTTC. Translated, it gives CASKDRSYEQYF.

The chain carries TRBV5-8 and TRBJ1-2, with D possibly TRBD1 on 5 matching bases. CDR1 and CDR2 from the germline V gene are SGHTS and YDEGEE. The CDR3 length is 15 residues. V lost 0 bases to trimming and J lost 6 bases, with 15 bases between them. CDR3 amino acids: CASSLEGAAANGYTF. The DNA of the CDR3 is TGTGCCAGCAGCTTGGAAGGGGCGGCGGCAAATGGCTACACCTTC.

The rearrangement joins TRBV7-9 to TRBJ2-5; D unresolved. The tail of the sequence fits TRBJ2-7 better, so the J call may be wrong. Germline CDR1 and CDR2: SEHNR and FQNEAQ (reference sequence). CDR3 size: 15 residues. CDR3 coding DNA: TGTGCCAGCAGCTTAGGCTTGGCGTTGACGGGCGAGCAGTACTTC. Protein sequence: CASSLGLALTGEQYF.

CDR3 region: CASSLVYNEQFF. The CDR3 DNA reads TGTGCCAGCAGTTTGGTTTACAATGAGCAGTTCTTC. This rearrangement joins TRBV28 to TRBJ2-1; no reliable D call. V gave up 3 bases and J gave up 4 bases, with 4 bases separating them. CDR1 is MDHEN, CDR2 SYDVKM, per germline. The CDR3 has 12 amino acids.

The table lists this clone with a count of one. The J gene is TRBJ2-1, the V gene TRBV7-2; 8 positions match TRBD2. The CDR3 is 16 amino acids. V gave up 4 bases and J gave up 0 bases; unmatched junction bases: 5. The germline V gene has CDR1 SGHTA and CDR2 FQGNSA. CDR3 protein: CASSSQRGSSYNEQFF. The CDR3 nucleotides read TGTGCCAGCAGCTCACAGCGGGGGAGCTCCTACAATGAGCAGTTCTTC.

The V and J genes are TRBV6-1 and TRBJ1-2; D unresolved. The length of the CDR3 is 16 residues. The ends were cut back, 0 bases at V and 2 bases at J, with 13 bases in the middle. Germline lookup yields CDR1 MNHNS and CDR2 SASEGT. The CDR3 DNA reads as TGTGCCAGCAGTGAAGCGCCAGGACTCGGCAACTATGGCTACACCTTC. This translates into CASSEAPGLGNYGYTF.

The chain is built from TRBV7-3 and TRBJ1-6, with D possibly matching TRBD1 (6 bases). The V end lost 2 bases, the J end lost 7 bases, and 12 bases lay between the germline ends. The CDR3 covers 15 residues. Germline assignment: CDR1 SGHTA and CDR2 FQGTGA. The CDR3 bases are TGTGCCAGCAGCTTAGGCGTGGGGGGCAATTCACCCCTCCACTTT. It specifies CASSLGVGGNSPLHF.

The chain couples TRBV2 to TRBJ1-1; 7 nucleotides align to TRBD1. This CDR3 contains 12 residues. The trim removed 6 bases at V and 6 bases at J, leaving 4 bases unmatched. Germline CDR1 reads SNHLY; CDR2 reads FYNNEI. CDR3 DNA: TGTGCCAGCAGAGCCGACAGGGCTGAAGCTTTCTTT. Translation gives CASRADRAEAFF.

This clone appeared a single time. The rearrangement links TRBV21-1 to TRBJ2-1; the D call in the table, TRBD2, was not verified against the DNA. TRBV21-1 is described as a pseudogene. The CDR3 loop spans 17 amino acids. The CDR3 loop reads CASSKGLAGIGYNEQFF. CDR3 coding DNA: TGTGCCAGCAGCAAGGGACTAGCGGGAATTGGCTACAATGAGCAGTTCTTC.

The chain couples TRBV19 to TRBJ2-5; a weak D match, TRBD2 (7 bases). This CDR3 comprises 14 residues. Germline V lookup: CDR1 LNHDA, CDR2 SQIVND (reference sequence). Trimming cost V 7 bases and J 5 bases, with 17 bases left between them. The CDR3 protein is CASMRGGGEETQYF. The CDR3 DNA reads TGTGCCAGTATGAGAGGGGGGGGAGAGGAGACCCAGTACTTC.

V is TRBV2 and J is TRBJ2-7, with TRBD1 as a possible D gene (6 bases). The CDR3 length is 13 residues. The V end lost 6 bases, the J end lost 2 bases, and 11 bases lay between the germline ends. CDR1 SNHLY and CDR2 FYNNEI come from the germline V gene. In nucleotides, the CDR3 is TGTGCCAGCAGCGGACAGAGACCCTACGAGCAGTACTTC. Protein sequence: CASSGQRPYEQYF.

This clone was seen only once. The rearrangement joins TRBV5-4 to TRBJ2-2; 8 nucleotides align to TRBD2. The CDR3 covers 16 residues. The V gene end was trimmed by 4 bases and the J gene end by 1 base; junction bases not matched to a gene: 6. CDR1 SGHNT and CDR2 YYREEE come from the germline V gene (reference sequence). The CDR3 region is CASSRGLAQNTGELFF. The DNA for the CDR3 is TGTGCCAGCAGCCGAGGACTAGCCCAGAACACCGGGGAGCTGTTTTTT.

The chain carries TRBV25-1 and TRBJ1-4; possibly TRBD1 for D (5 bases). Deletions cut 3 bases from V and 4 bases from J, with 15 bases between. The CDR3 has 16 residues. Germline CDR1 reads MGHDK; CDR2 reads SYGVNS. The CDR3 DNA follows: TGTGCCAGCAGTGAGAGTGGGCGGGGCTTTAATGAAAAACTGTTTTTT. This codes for CASSESGRGFNEKLFF.

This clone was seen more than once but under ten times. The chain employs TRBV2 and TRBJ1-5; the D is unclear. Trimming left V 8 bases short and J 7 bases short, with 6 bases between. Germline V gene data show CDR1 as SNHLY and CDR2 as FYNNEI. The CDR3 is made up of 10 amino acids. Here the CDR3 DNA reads TGTGCCAGCGGCGAGCAGCCCCAGCATTTT. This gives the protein CASGEQPQHF. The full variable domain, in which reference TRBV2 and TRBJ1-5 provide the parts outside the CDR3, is EPEVTQTPSHQVTQMGQEVILRCVPISNHLYFYWYRQILGQKVEFLVSFYNNEISEKSEIFDDQFSVERPDGSNFTLKIRSTKLEDSAMYFCASGEQPQHFGDGTRLSIL.

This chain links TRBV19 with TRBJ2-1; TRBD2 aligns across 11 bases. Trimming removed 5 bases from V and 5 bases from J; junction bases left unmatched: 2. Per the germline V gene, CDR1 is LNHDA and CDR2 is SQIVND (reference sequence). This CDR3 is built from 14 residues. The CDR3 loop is CASSPSGRNNEQFF. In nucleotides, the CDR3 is TGTGCCAGTAGTCCTAGCGGGAGGAACAATGAGCAGTTCTTC.

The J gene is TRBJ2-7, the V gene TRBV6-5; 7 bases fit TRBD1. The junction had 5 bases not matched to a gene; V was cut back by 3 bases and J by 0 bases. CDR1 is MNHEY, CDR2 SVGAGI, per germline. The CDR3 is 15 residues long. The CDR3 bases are TGTGCCAGCAGTTATAGGGACAGATACTCCTACGAGCAGTACTTC. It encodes CASSYRDRYSYEQYF.

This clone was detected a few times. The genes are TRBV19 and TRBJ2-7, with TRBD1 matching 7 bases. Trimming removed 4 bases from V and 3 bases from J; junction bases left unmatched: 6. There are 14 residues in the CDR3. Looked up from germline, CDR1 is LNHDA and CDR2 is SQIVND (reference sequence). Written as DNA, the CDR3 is TGTGCCAGTAGTACTGGACAGGATCTCTACGAGCAGTACTTC. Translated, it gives CASSTGQDLYEQYF.

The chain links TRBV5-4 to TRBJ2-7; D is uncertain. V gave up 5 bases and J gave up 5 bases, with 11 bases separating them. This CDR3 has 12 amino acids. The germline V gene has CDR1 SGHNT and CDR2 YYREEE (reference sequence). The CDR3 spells CASSAGVHEQYF. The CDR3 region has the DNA TGTGCCAGCAGTGCTGGGGTCCACGAGCAGTACTTC.

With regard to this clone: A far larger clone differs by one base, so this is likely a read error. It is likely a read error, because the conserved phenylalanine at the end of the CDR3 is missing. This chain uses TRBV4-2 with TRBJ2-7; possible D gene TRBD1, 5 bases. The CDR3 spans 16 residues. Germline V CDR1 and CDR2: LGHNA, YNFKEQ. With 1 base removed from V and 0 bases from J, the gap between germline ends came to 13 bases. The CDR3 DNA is TGTGCCAGCAGCCAAGGGGGCGGCACTGGCTCCTACGAGCAGTACTCC. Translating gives CASSQGGGTGSYEQYS.

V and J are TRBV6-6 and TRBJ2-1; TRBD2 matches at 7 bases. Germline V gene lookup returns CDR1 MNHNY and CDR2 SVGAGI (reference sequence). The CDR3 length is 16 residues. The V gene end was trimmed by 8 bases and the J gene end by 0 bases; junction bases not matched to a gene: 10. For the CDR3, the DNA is TGTGCCAGCCGTCCGCAAAGCGGGGACTCCTACAATGAGCAGTTCTTC. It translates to CASRPQSGDSYNEQFF.

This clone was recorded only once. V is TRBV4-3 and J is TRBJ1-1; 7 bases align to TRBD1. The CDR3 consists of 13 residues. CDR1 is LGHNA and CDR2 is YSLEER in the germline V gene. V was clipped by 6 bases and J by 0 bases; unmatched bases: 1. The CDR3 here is CASRGQLNTEAFF. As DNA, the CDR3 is TGCGCCAGCAGGGGACAGCTGAACACTGAAGCTTTCTTT.

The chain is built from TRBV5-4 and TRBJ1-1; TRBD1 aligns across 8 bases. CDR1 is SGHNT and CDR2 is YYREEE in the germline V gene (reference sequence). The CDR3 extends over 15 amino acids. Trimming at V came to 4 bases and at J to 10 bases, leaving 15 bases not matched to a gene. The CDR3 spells CASSGKDSTGGTAFF. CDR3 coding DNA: TGTGCCAGCAGCGGCAAAGATAGCACAGGGGGTACAGCTTTCTTT.

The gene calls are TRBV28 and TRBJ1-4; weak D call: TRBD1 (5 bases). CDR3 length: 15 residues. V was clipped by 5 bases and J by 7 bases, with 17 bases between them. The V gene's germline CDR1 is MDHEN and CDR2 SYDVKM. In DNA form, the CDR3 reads TGTGCCAGCAGTCACGGGCTTCCCGGGGGTGAAAAACTGTTTTTT. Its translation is CASSHGLPGGEKLFF. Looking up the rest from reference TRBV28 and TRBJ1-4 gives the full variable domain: DVKVTQSSRYLVKRTGEKVFLECVQDMDHENMFWYRQDPGLGLRLIYFSYDVKMKEKGDIPEGYSVSREKKERFSLILESASTNQTSMYLCASSHGLPGGEKLFFGSGTQLSVL.

The CDR3 spells CASRVQGATNEKLFF. Written as DNA, the CDR3 is TGCGCCAGCAGGGTACAGGGCGCAACTAATGAAAAACTGTTTTTT. The chain is built from TRBV5-1 and TRBJ1-4; tentative D call: TRBD1 (6 bases). This CDR3 is built from 15 residues. Germline loops: CDR1 SGHRS, CDR2 YFSETQ. V was trimmed by 5 bases and J by 0 bases, leaving 11 bases between them.

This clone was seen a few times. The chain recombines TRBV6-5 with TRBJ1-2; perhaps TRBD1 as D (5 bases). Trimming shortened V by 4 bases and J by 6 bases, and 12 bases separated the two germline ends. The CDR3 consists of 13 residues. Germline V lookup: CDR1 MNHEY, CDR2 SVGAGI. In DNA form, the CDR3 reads TGTGCCAGCAGTTCGACAGCTCTAAATGGCTACACCTTC. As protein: CASSSTALNGYTF.

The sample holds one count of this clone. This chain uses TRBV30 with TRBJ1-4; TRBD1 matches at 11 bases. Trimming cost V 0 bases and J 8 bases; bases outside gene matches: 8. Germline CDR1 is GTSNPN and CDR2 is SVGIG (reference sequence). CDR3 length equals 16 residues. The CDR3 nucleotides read TGTGCCTGGAGTGTACGGACAGGGGGCAGTTCGGAAAAACTGTTTTTT. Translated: CAWSVRTGGSSEKLFF.

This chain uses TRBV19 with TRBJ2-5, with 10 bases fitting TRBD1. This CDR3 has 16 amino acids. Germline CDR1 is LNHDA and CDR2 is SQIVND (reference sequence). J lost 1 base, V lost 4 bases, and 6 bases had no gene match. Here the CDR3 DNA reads TGTGCCAGTAGTACCCGGACAGGGGGTCGCCAAGAGACCCAGTACTTC. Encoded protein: CASSTRTGGRQETQYF.